Following are 20 T cell receptor beta chains from one sample sequenced in a study of type 1 regulatory T cells. Each CDR3 protein is one row after TCRdb ran MiXCR on the reads. The sample consists of 80,000 to 100,000 distinct CDR3 sequences, 30% to 35% of them appearing once. The sequencing input was CD4+ T cells, either the whole sample or a sorted fraction (not recorded which). These receptors all stem from a human donor in good health.

The DNA for the CDR3 is TGTGCCTGGGGTGGACAGCTAGCCAAAAACATTCAGTACTTC. Translated: CAWGGQLAKNIQYF. The chain carries TRBV30 and TRBJ2-4, with D possibly TRBD1 on 6 matching bases. Germline CDR1 and CDR2: GTSNPN and SVGIG (reference sequence). Trimming stripped 5 bases from V and 0 bases from J, with 11 bases between. The CDR3 spans 14 residues.

This CDR3 reads CASSSRLGLLGTEAFF. In nucleotides, the CDR3 is TGTGCCAGCAGTTCCCGCTTGGGCCTCCTGGGGACTGAAGCTTTCTTT. The chain carries TRBV27 and TRBJ1-1; unclear D gene. Trimming pared 4 bases from V and 5 bases from J, leaving 20 bases between. Germline values: CDR1 MNHEY, CDR2 SMNVEV (reference sequence). The CDR3 totals 16 residues.

The genes are TRBV7-2 and TRBJ2-7; D is unclear. Trimming removed 8 bases at V and 5 bases at J, with 16 bases between. Germline V gene lookup returns CDR1 SGHTA and CDR2 FQGNSA. There are 13 residues in the CDR3. CDR3 region: CASVSQSYHEQYF. In DNA form, the CDR3 reads TGTGCCAGCGTCAGCCAGTCGTACCACGAGCAGTACTTC.

The V call is TRBV14, the J call TRBJ2-7; 7 bases agree with TRBD2. The V gene end was trimmed by 4 bases and the J gene end by 4 bases; junction bases not matched to a gene: 7. The CDR3 covers 14 residues. The V gene's germline CDR1 is SGHDN and CDR2 FVKESK. The CDR3, as DNA: TGTGCCAGCAGCCGTGGCGGGAGCACGTACGAGCAGTACTTC. Amino acid sequence: CASSRGGSTYEQYF.

This sequence joins TRBV12-3 or TRBV12-4 and TRBJ2-1, with no clear D. Trimming removed 9 bases from V and 1 base from J, with 16 bases in between. The CDR3 is made up of 15 amino acids. Written as DNA, the CDR3 is TGTGCCAGTCTGAGCTCCTCCCAGTCCTACAATGAGCAGTTCTTC. The encoded protein is CASLSSSQSYNEQFF.

In its sample, this clonotype was seen many times. The genes are TRBV7-2 and TRBJ2-1, with unresolved D. This CDR3 region has 15 residues. Germline assignment: CDR1 SGHTA and CDR2 FQGNSA. V was cut by 4 bases and J by 7 bases, with 17 bases left in between. CDR3 in DNA: TGTGCCAGCAGCTATCGGCCGCCACGAGCAAATGAGCAGTTCTTC. Translation gives CASSYRPPRANEQFF.

The table lists this clonotype with a few counts. The CDR3 spells CASSPQGLFYEQYF. The DNA for the CDR3 is TGTGCCAGCAGCCCGCAGGGCCTCTTTTACGAGCAGTACTTC. This chain links TRBV7-9 with TRBJ2-7; perhaps TRBD1 as D (5 bases). Germline CDR1 and CDR2: SEHNR and FQNEAQ (reference sequence). V lost 5 bases to trimming and J lost 4 bases, with 15 bases between them. The CDR3 is 14 residues long.

Only a few counts were recorded for this clonotype. This chain joins TRBV20-1 and TRBJ2-5; 8 bases agree with TRBD2. The J segment lost 1 base and the V segment lost 0 bases, leaving 4 bases of the junction unmatched. CDR1 is DFQATT, CDR2 SNEGSKA, per germline (reference sequence). The CDR3 covers 15 residues. CDR3 residues: CSARDSGGVQETQYF. The CDR3 region has the DNA TGCAGTGCTAGAGATTCGGGGGGGGTCCAAGAGACCCAGTACTTC.

The chain combines TRBV20-1 with TRBJ2-7; D uncertain. Germline V CDR1 and CDR2: DFQATT, SNEGSKA (reference sequence). The CDR3 length is 16 residues. Trimming removed 0 bases from V and 0 bases from J, with 15 bases in between. As DNA, the CDR3 is TGCAGTGCTAGAGATCTGGCAAAACTGAGCTCCTACGAGCAGTACTTC. Translation gives CSARDLAKLSSYEQYF.

This clonotype was detected many times. The rearrangement uses TRBV7-9 and TRBJ2-1; 12 bases line up with TRBD2. Germline trimming cut 4 bases from V and 6 bases from J; bases unmatched to any gene: 4. Germline V gives CDR1 SEHNR, CDR2 FQNEAQ (reference sequence). The CDR3 contains 15 residues. CDR3 DNA sequence: TGTGCCAGCAGCTCTCGACTAGCGGGAGTCAATGAGCAGTTCTTC. This gives the protein CASSSRLAGVNEQFF. Full variable domain (missing parts from reference TRBV7-9 and TRBJ2-1): DTGVSQNPRHKITKRGQNVTFRCDPISEHNRLYWYRQTLGQGPEFLTYFQNEAQLEKSRLLSDRFSAERPKGSFSTLEIQRTEQGDSAMYLCASSSRLAGVNEQFFGPGTRLTVL.

The CDR3 is CASSLDRSSAYEQYF. The CDR3 DNA is TGTGCCAGCAGCTTAGATAGGTCTAGCGCCTACGAGCAGTACTTC. The chain joins TRBV7-2 to TRBJ2-7; possible D gene TRBD2, 6 bases. Germline values: CDR1 SGHTA, CDR2 FQGNSA. This CDR3 contains 15 residues. V was shortened by 1 base and J by 2 bases, with 12 bases between the two germline ends.

This clonotype was recorded a few times. V is TRBV18 and J is TRBJ1-2; TRBD1 matches 7 bases. With 4 bases clipped from V and 6 bases from J, the junction kept 2 bases outside the gene matches. The CDR3 contains 12 residues. CDR1 is KGHSH, CDR2 LQKENI, per germline. In DNA form, the CDR3 reads TGTGCCAGCTCACGTGACAGGGATGGCTACACCTTC. As protein: CASSRDRDGYTF.

The J gene is TRBJ1-1, the V gene TRBV3-1, with no clear D. Deletions cut 4 bases from V and 0 bases from J, with 12 bases between. The germline gives CDR1 LGHDT, CDR2 YNNKEL (reference sequence). The CDR3 spans 15 residues. CDR3 sequence reads: CASSLAGGLNTEAFF. The CDR3 nucleotides read TGTGCCAGCAGCCTTGCGGGCGGACTGAACACTGAAGCTTTCTTT.

V and J are TRBV14 and TRBJ2-1; 8 positions agree with TRBD2. Losses at the gene ends were 3 bases for V and 6 bases for J; bases not matched to a gene: 4. CDR1 SGHDN and CDR2 FVKESK come from the germline V gene. The CDR3 totals 14 residues. CDR3 in DNA: TGTGCCAGCAGCCATCTAGCGGGCTCCAATGAGCAGTTCTTC. It specifies CASSHLAGSNEQFF.

V and J are TRBV9 and TRBJ1-2, with 9 bases lining up with TRBD1. CDR1 and CDR2 from the germline V gene are SGDLS and YYNGEE. Germline trimming cut 4 bases from V and 2 bases from J; bases unmatched to any gene: 3. The CDR3 is made up of 14 amino acids. CDR3 nucleotides: TGTGCCAGCAGCCCGACAGGGGGGAACTATGGCTACACCTTC. It codes for CASSPTGGNYGYTF.

The chain recombines TRBV7-8 with TRBJ2-5; D is perhaps TRBD2 (5 bases). V was clipped by 8 bases and J by 0 bases, with 22 bases between them. The CDR3 loop spans 17 amino acids. Germline lookup yields CDR1 SGHVS and CDR2 FQNEAQ. The CDR3 nucleotides are TGTGCCAGCGCAAGCAGTCGAGGAGCGGAATACCAAGAGACCCAGTACTTC. Residues: CASASSRGAEYQETQYF.

The chain is built from TRBV12-3 or TRBV12-4 and TRBJ2-3, with D perhaps TRBD1 or TRBD2 (5 bases each). CDR3 length equals 15 residues. Trimming took 5 bases from V and 2 from J, leaving 14 bases between them. The CDR3 loop is CASSIRDGLTDTQYF. The CDR3 region has the DNA TGTGCCAGCAGTATCCGGGACGGCCTCACAGATACGCAGTATTTT.

V gene TRBV20-1 combines with J gene TRBJ2-4; 10 nucleotides match TRBD2. The CDR3 is 16 amino acids. V lost 4 bases to trimming and J lost 7 bases; unmatched junction nucleotides: 13. Germline V gene sequence: CDR1 DFQATT, CDR2 SNEGSKA (reference sequence). CDR3 coding DNA: TGCAGTGCTACCTATGCGAGCGGGAGGGCCTGGAACATTCAGTACTTC. It translates to CSATYASGRAWNIQYF.

The chain carries TRBV12-3 or TRBV12-4 and TRBJ2-5, with no clear D. Trimming left V 3 bases short and J 4 bases short, with 6 bases between. The CDR3 consists of 12 residues. CDR3 residues: CASSFPSETQYF. The CDR3 region has the DNA TGTGCCAGCAGTTTCCCTTCAGAGACCCAGTACTTC.

This chain connects TRBV20-1 to TRBJ2-3; D unclear. Germline V CDR1 and CDR2: DFQATT, SNEGSKA (reference sequence). This CDR3 contains 14 residues. Trimming took off 6 bases at V and 0 bases at J, with 13 bases between the two ends. CDR3 DNA sequence: TGCAGTGCGGTTCTGGGAACGAGCACAGATACGCAGTATTTT. Translated: CSAVLGTSTDTQYF.